Below are 6 T cell receptor beta chains sequenced from a single sample in a study of T cell responses to AZD1222 COVID-19 vaccine. Profiled with immunoSEQ multiplex PCR; TCRdb holds only in-frame clones, not every one. The table shows 130,000 or so clones, with roughly 88% occurring only once. Specimen: peripheral blood, collected 28 days after the second AZD1222 dose. These receptors were obtained from an adult who received the AZD1222 COVID-19 vaccine.

The sample holds one count of this clone. The chain is built from TRBV28 and TRBJ1-2; 7 bases align to TRBD1. Germline CDR1 MDHEN, CDR2 SYDVKM. CDR3 size: 14 residues. The ends lost 4 bases at V and 2 bases at J; junction bases unmatched: 4. CDR3 protein: CASSSPGQNYGYTF. The CDR3 DNA reads TGTGCCAGCAGTTCCCCGGGACAGAACTATGGCTACACCTTC.

The chain uses TRBV25-1 and TRBJ1-6; possibly TRBD1 for D (6 bases). The CDR3 contains 13 residues. V was pared by 8 bases and J by 8 bases, with 13 bases between. The germline V gene encodes CDR1 MGHDK and CDR2 SYGVNS. The CDR3 protein is CASSTPGDSPLHF. DNA of the CDR3: TGTGCCAGCTCTACACCAGGGGATTCACCCCTCCACTTT.

The chain uses TRBV6-2 or TRBV6-3 and TRBJ1-2; the D is unclear. The CDR3 sequence is 14 residues long. Germline CDR1 reads MNHEY; CDR2 reads SVGEGT. Between the trimmed V and J ends, which lost 6 bases and 4 bases, there was a span of 15 bases. The CDR3 DNA sequence: TGTGCCAGCAGCCTACTTAGGGAGGGCTATGGCTACACCTTC. This sequence encodes CASSLLREGYGYTF.

This chain connects TRBV19 to TRBJ1-5; TRBD1 might be the D (5 bases). The germline gives CDR1 LNHDA, CDR2 SQIVND (reference sequence). The CDR3 runs 14 residues. V dropped 2 bases and J dropped 6 bases, with 11 bases sitting between them. The CDR3 loop is CASSIIRVGQPQHF. Here the CDR3 DNA reads TGTGCCAGTAGTATAATCAGGGTCGGTCAGCCCCAGCATTTT. The full variable domain, completed using reference TRBV19 and TRBJ1-5, is DGGITQSPKYLFRKEGQNVTLSCEQNLNHDAMYWYRQDPGQGLRLIYYSQIVNDFQKGDIAEGYSVSREKKESFPLTVTSAQKNPTAFYLCASSIIRVGQPQHFGDGTRLSIL.

V and J are TRBV11-1 and TRBJ2-3; D is unclear. The CDR3 contains 16 residues. Germline CDR1 reads SGHAT; CDR2 reads FQDESV (reference sequence). Trimming took off 2 bases at V and 0 bases at J, with 12 bases between the two ends. This chain's CDR3 is CASSLRAGDSTDTQYF. CDR3 in DNA: TGTGCCAGCAGCTTAAGGGCAGGTGATAGCACAGATACGCAGTATTTT.

For this clone: Other nucleotide sequences from this sample produce the same CDR3. The genes are TRBV12-3 or TRBV12-4 and TRBJ1-1, with TRBD1 as a possible D gene (5 bases). This CDR3 has 13 amino acids. V lost 5 bases, J lost 1 base, and 8 bases lay in between. The CDR3 spells CASSLQENTEAFF. The CDR3, as DNA: TGTGCCAGCAGTCTACAGGAGAACACTGAAGCTTTCTTT.